A single sample gave rise to the 11 T cell receptor beta chains below, sequenced in a study of cytomegalovirus exposure and HLA in healthy donors. Sequencing was performed with immunoSEQ multiplex PCR; in TCRdb, only in-frame clones are kept and a portion is missing. The sample comprises 140,000 to 150,000 clones, approximately 91% of which are singletons, and approximately 0.7% rests with the top ten. Sequencing was performed on PBMCs. Every receptor here comes from a man aged 18 to 30 in good health and CMV-seronegative.

This chain links TRBV5-6 with TRBJ1-3; 7 bases are a match to TRBD1. CDR1 is SGHDT and CDR2 is YYEEEE in the germline V gene. V lost 2 bases to trimming and J lost 1 base; unmatched junction nucleotides: 6. CDR3 length equals 16 residues. The CDR3 coding sequence is TGTGCCAGCAGCTTAGGGGGCCCGGCTTCTGGAAACACCATATATTTT. Amino acid sequence: CASSLGGPASGNTIYF.

This chain links TRBV10-3 with TRBJ1-2; possible D gene TRBD1, 6 bases. Trimming stripped 3 bases from V and 3 bases from J, with 23 bases between. CDR3 size: 18 residues. Looked up from germline, CDR1 is ENHRY and CDR2 is SYGVKD. DNA for the CDR3: TGTGCCATCAGTGACCCCGGACTGAGGACAGACACCCACTATGGCTACACCTTC. Translation: CAISDPGLRTDTHYGYTF.

The CDR3 DNA reads as TGTGCCAGCAGCCACGGGACTAGCGGGCTGTACGAGCAGTACGTC. As protein: CASSHGTSGLYEQYV. The chain links TRBV7-9 to TRBJ2-7; 12 bases map to TRBD2. Germline V CDR1 and CDR2: SEHNR, FQNEAQ (reference sequence). There are 15 residues in the CDR3. J gave up 4 bases and V 5 bases, and 6 bases lay outside the gene matches.

The CDR3 DNA sequence: TGTGCCAGCTCACCACCCGGGAGGGGAGAGACCCAGTACTTC. This sequence encodes CASSPPGRGETQYF. The chain employs TRBV18 and TRBJ2-5; 8 bases line up with TRBD2. Germline CDR1 and CDR2: KGHSH and LQKENI. The CDR3 totals 14 residues. J lost 4 bases, V lost 0 bases, and 1 base had no gene match.

This clone was counted between two and nine times. The V gene is TRBV11-2, the J gene TRBJ1-2; tentatively, D is TRBD1 (6 bases). Trimming removed 0 bases at V and 7 bases at J, with 9 bases between. Looked up from germline, CDR1 is SGHAT and CDR2 is FQNNGV. This CDR3 is 13 amino acids long. The CDR3 reads CASSLDQGFGYTF. The CDR3 region has the DNA TGTGCCAGCAGCTTAGATCAGGGGTTTGGCTACACCTTC.

CDR3 sequence (DNA): TGTGCCAGCAGCTTAAAGTCAGGGTATGGCTACACCTTC. It encodes CASSLKSGYGYTF. The J gene is TRBJ1-2, the V gene TRBV7-2; a weak D match, TRBD1 (5 bases). Germline CDR1 reads SGHTA; CDR2 reads FQGNSA. Trimming removed 2 bases from V and 5 bases from J, with 9 bases in between. The CDR3 consists of 13 residues.

The chain has TRBV6-1 and TRBJ1-1; a weak D match, TRBD1 (5 bases). Germline values: CDR1 MNHNS, CDR2 SASEGT. The length of the CDR3 is 14 residues. V was trimmed by 3 bases and J by 0 bases, leaving 8 bases between them. The CDR3 DNA sequence: TGTGCCAGCAGTGATCGGGGGATGAACACTGAAGCTTTCTTT. This encodes CASSDRGMNTEAFF.

This chain joins TRBV6-1 and TRBJ2-2; 10 bases map to TRBD2. V shed 2 bases and J 4 bases; nucleotides not matched to a gene: 4. The CDR3 loop spans 16 amino acids. Germline CDR1 and CDR2: MNHNS and SASEGT. The CDR3 loop is CASSELAGVTTGELFF. In DNA, the CDR3 is TGTGCCAGCAGTGAACTAGCGGGAGTTACCACCGGGGAGCTGTTTTTT.

Here the CDR3 DNA reads TGTGCCAGCATTGGAGGGGCGACAGATACGCAGTATTTT. Translated: CASIGGATDTQYF. The V and J genes are TRBV6-5 and TRBJ2-3; a weak D match, TRBD2 (6 bases). Per the germline V gene, CDR1 is MNHEY and CDR2 is SVGAGI. The CDR3 runs to 13 residues. V was pared by 7 bases and J by 3 bases, with 11 bases between.

The chain is built from TRBV19 and TRBJ1-5; 9 bases fit TRBD1. The CDR3 extends over 15 amino acids. V was clipped by 5 bases and J by 2 bases; unmatched bases: 4. Germline V gene lookup returns CDR1 LNHDA and CDR2 SQIVND (reference sequence). The CDR3 loop is CASSRDRAGNQPQHF. The CDR3 DNA reads as TGTGCCAGTAGTCGGGACAGGGCTGGCAATCAGCCCCAGCATTTT.

The gene calls are TRBV6-1 and TRBJ1-1, with 9 nucleotides matching TRBD1. V was pared by 7 bases and J by 5 bases, with 11 bases of the junction left unmatched. The CDR3 is 15 amino acids. Germline V CDR1 and CDR2: MNHNS, SASEGT. The CDR3 nucleotides are TGTGCCAGCACCCCACGGACAGGGGTAAGGACTGAAGCTTTCTTT. Its protein is CASTPRTGVRTEAFF.